The 19 T cell receptor beta chains presented below share a single source sample, sequenced in a study of T cell changes during pregnancy in multiple sclerosis (dated 2019 in TCRdb). The receptor library was made with the immunoSEQ multiplex PCR assay. As stored in TCRdb, this immuneACCESS dataset retains in-frame rearrangements with V and J assigned. A fraction of the clones does not appear; measured against another copy, unresolved V genes explain less than half of the discrepancy, and the remainder lacks a known reason. Here the sample has under 55,000 clones; around 94% occur a single time. The top ten constitute about 0.36% of the sample. The material was CD4+ T cells from peripheral blood mononuclear cells, obtained before pregnancy. These receptors all stem from a female donor with multiple sclerosis, enrolled in a pregnancy study.

V is TRBV11-2 and J is TRBJ2-2, with TRBD1 as a possible D gene (5 bases). CDR1 SGHAT and CDR2 FQNNGV come from the germline V gene. V lost 4 bases to trimming and J lost 1 base, with 7 bases between them. There are 14 residues in the CDR3. The DNA for the CDR3 is TGTGCCAGCAGCTCAGACAGGAACACCGGGGAGCTGTTTTTT. Protein sequence: CASSSDRNTGELFF. Supplemented by reference TRBV11-2 and TRBJ2-2, the full variable domain reads EAGVAQSPRYKIIEKRQSVAFWCNPISGHATLYWYQQILGQGPKLLIQFQNNGVVDDSQLPKDRFSAERLKGVDSTLKIQPAKLEDSAVYLCASSSDRNTGELFFGEGSRLTVL.

The genes are TRBV7-6 and TRBJ2-1, with 12 bases fitting TRBD2. The germline V gene has CDR1 SGHVS and CDR2 FNYEAQ. The CDR3 totals 19 residues. After removal of 4 bases from V and 2 bases from J, the junction contained 12 bases not matched to a gene. The CDR3 nucleotides are TGTGCCAGCAGCTCGCCGGAGACTAGCGGGAGCACGACCTACAATGAGCAGTTCTTC. Translation gives CASSSPETSGSTTYNEQFF.

This sequence joins TRBV19 and TRBJ2-2, with D possibly matching TRBD1 (6 bases). This CDR3 comprises 13 residues. The germline V gene has CDR1 LNHDA and CDR2 SQIVND (reference sequence). Trimming took 3 bases from V and 6 from J, leaving 8 bases between them. As DNA, the CDR3 is TGTGCCAGTAGTATGGGGGCTTCCGGGGAGCTGTTTTTT. Translated, it gives CASSMGASGELFF.

This chain uses TRBV12-5 with TRBJ1-1; tentative D call: TRBD1 (6 bases). The CDR3 totals 16 residues. Per the germline V gene, CDR1 is LGHNT and CDR2 is FRNRAP. Trimming removed 9 bases at V and 3 bases at J, with 23 bases between. In nucleotides, the CDR3 is TGTGCTAGCGGACTCGCCGAACTGGACAGACACACTGAAGCTTTCTTT. It specifies CASGLAELDRHTEAFF.

The CDR3 protein is CASSPTEGQGFSYEQYF. CDR3 coding DNA: TGTGCCAGCAGCCCGACCGAGGGACAGGGGTTCTCCTACGAGCAGTACTTC. The rearrangement uses TRBV7-8 and TRBJ2-7; 10 bases fit TRBD1. The V segment lost 5 bases and the J segment 0 bases; nucleotides outside the gene matches: 10. The CDR3 runs 17 residues. Germline CDR1 is SGHVS and CDR2 is FQNEAQ.

The chain carries TRBV27 and TRBJ1-2; no definite D call. Germline V gene data show CDR1 as MNHEY and CDR2 as SMNVEV (reference sequence). This CDR3 is built from 14 residues. V shed 6 bases and J shed 5 bases, with 16 bases lying between them. CDR3 coding DNA: TGTGCCAGCAGCAGCCTTGAGGGAGGGTATGGCTACACCTTC. Encoded protein: CASSSLEGGYGYTF.

The CDR3: CASSPRELREQYF. The CDR3 coding sequence is TGTGCCAGCTCACCACGCGAGCTTCGGGAGCAGTACTTC. This chain connects TRBV18 to TRBJ2-7; D unclear. CDR1 is KGHSH, CDR2 LQKENI, per germline. Trimming removed 1 base from V and 7 bases from J, with 11 bases in between. The CDR3 has 13 amino acids.

The chain combines TRBV6-6 with TRBJ1-5; a weak D match, TRBD1 (6 bases). The germline V and J ends were trimmed by 4 bases and 5 bases, with 15 bases remaining between them. The CDR3 spans 15 residues. Germline values: CDR1 MNHNY, CDR2 SVGAGI (reference sequence). In nucleotides, the CDR3 is TGTGCCAGCAGTTTTCTAAGGACAGCCCATCAGCCCCAGCATTTT. Amino acids: CASSFLRTAHQPQHF.

This chain connects TRBV6-4 to TRBJ2-1; 9 bases line up with TRBD1. Germline CDR1 reads MRHNA; CDR2 reads SNTAGT. The trim removed 6 bases at V and 8 bases at J, leaving 5 bases unmatched. The CDR3 covers 13 residues. CDR3 sequence: CASRRGQGHEQFF. The CDR3 region has the DNA TGTGCCAGCAGGAGGGGACAGGGCCATGAGCAGTTCTTC.

CDR3: CASSRWGGKYEAFF. For the CDR3, the DNA is TGTGCCAGCAGTCGTTGGGGGGGAAAATATGAAGCTTTCTTT. The V call is TRBV13, the J call TRBJ1-1; D is perhaps TRBD1 (5 bases). Trimming took 6 bases from V and 7 from J, leaving 18 bases between them. The germline gives CDR1 PRHDT, CDR2 FYEKMQ (reference sequence). The CDR3 has 14 residues.

The chain links TRBV6-6 to TRBJ2-7; 11 bases match TRBD2. The CDR3 sequence is 15 residues long. Trimming cost V 6 bases and J 5 bases; bases outside gene matches: 9. Germline V lookup: CDR1 MNHNY, CDR2 SVGAGI (reference sequence). CDR3 nucleotides: TGTGCCAGCAGCTATAGCGGGAGGGAGGGTAACGAGCAGTACTTC. Its translation is CASSYSGREGNEQYF.

The CDR3 loop is CASSYGGGSVDGYTF. The CDR3, as DNA: TGTGCCAGCAGTTACGGGGGCGGGAGTGTTGATGGCTACACCTTC. The V and J genes are TRBV6-5 and TRBJ1-2; D is perhaps TRBD1 (6 bases). The CDR3 is 15 amino acids. The germline V and J ends were trimmed by 2 bases and 6 bases, with 16 bases remaining between them. CDR1 MNHEY and CDR2 SVGAGI come from the germline V gene.

The chain uses TRBV18 and TRBJ1-1; 7 bases fit TRBD1. J lost 0 bases, V lost 5 bases, and 9 bases had no gene match. This CDR3 is built from 16 residues. The germline CDR1 and CDR2 sequences are KGHSH and LQKENI. This chain's CDR3 is CASSANYRGMNTEAFF. The CDR3 DNA is TGTGCCAGCTCAGCAAACTACAGGGGTATGAACACTGAAGCTTTCTTT.

The rearrangement joins TRBV4-2 to TRBJ2-7, with a possible D match to TRBD2 (5 bases). Germline V lookup: CDR1 LGHNA, CDR2 YNFKEQ. With 0 bases removed from V and 4 bases from J, the gap between germline ends came to 13 bases. The CDR3 has 15 amino acids. CDR3 nucleotides: TGTGCCAGCAGCCAAGAGTCCAGAGGGTTTTACGAGCAGTACTTC. This sequence encodes CASSQESRGFYEQYF.

The chain carries TRBV13 and TRBJ2-5; the match to TRBD2 covers 13 bases. The J call could be wrong; TRBJ2-7 is a better fit for the DNA end. The length of the CDR3 is 16 residues. The germline V gene encodes CDR1 PRHDT and CDR2 FYEKMQ (reference sequence). CDR3 region: CASSRTSGSIIYEQYF. DNA for the CDR3: TGTGCCAGCAGCAGGACTAGCGGGAGTATCATCTACGAGCAGTACTTC.

The V call is TRBV10-2, the J call TRBJ2-3, with D possibly TRBD1 on 6 matching bases. Germline values: CDR1 WSHSY, CDR2 SAAADI. Trimming pared 4 bases from V and 3 bases from J, leaving 14 bases between. The CDR3 has 15 residues. CDR3 DNA sequence: TGCGCCAGCAGTGGGGCAGGGGTAAGGACAGATACGCAGTATTTT. Its protein is CASSGAGVRTDTQYF.

V usage is TRBV28 and J usage is TRBJ1-5; D gene uncertain. CDR3 length equals 12 residues. V was cut by 3 bases and J by 5 bases, with 5 bases left in between. The germline V gene has CDR1 MDHEN and CDR2 SYDVKM. In DNA form, the CDR3 reads TGTGCCAGCAGTTTTCTCGATCAGCCCCAGCATTTT. Translation: CASSFLDQPQHF.

The chain has TRBV11-2 and TRBJ2-7; TRBD2 matches 16 bases. V lost 5 bases, J lost 4 bases, and 11 bases stayed unmatched. The CDR3 has 18 residues. The germline gives CDR1 SGHAT, CDR2 FQNNGV. Here the CDR3 DNA reads TGTGCCAGCAGCCCCGGGACTAGCGGGAGGGCCAGAGTGTACGAGCAGTACTTC. This gives the protein CASSPGTSGRARVYEQYF. Full variable domain (rest looked up from reference TRBV11-2 and TRBJ2-7): EAGVAQSPRYKIIEKRQSVAFWCNPISGHATLYWYQQILGQGPKLLIQFQNNGVVDDSQLPKDRFSAERLKGVDSTLKIQPAKLEDSAVYLCASSPGTSGRARVYEQYFGPGTRLTVT.

This clone was seen a single time. The chain joins TRBV27 to TRBJ2-1; D unclear. The V gene's germline CDR1 is MNHEY and CDR2 SMNVEV (reference sequence). V was trimmed by 6 bases and J by 6 bases, leaving 12 bases between them. The CDR3 contains 13 residues. This CDR3 reads CASSPWPFNEQFF. The CDR3 DNA reads TGTGCCAGCAGCCCCTGGCCCTTCAATGAGCAGTTCTTC.